The clone carrying this T cell receptor beta chain was seen once. This sample includes further DNA sequences coding for the same CDR3. As processed by the authors: Amplification of reference gene primers was used by the study to estimate nucleated cell counts. Sequencing used immunoSEQ multiplex PCR; TCRdb keeps in-frame clones, though not all of them. V and J calls and clone size are those listed in that table; D and trimming were worked out from the DNA. Among roughly 330,000 clones listed, more than 70% were seen once. The entry originates in a study of blood T cell repertoires in COVID-19. Study details: The origin of the acute and convalescent COVID-19 samples was the United States, Italy and Spain. PBMCs, B-cell-depleted T cells, or T cells were the source of the cDNA or gDNA that made up the material.

The CDR3 sequence is 14 residues long. After removal of 4 bases from V and 9 bases from J, the junction contained 4 bases not matched to a gene. In germline, CDR1 is LGHDT, CDR2 YNNKEL (reference sequence). The source of this sequence is a woman aged 50 to 65 with acute or convalescent COVID-19. The sequenced material came from peripheral blood. V is TRBV3-1 (or the pseudogene TRBV3-2) and J is TRBJ1-6; TRBD1 aligns across 9 bases. The CDR3 sequence is CASSLGQGVSPLHF. CDR3 sequence (DNA): TGTGCCAGCAGCCTGGGACAGGGAGTTTCACCCCTCCACTTT.